Following are 23 T cell receptor beta chains from one sample sequenced in a study of long-term antiretroviral therapy in people with HIV. Version v3.0 of the immunoSEQ assay ran at survey level. Method: immunoSEQ multiplex PCR; TCRdb's copy keeps in-frame clones and lacks some. This sample yields about 36,000 clones, of which just under 95% are seen a single time; about 3.6% belongs to the top ten. Specimen: unsorted PBMCs, collected 4.1 years after starting antiretroviral therapy. The receptor source for this set is a woman aged 45 to 65 with HIV.

The V call is TRBV11-3, the J call TRBJ2-5; D unresolved. The CDR3 sequence is 13 residues long. V gave up 6 bases and J gave up 5 bases, with 13 bases separating them. CDR1 is SGHNT and CDR2 is YENEEA in the germline V gene. Here the CDR3 DNA reads TGTGCCAGCAGTCAAAAGCCGCGGGAGACCCAGTACTTC. It yields the protein CASSQKPRETQYF. Based on the CDR3 plus reference TRBV11-3 and TRBJ2-5, the full variable domain is EAGVVQSPRYKIIEKKQPVAFWCNPISGHNTLYWYLQNLGQGPELLIRYENEEAVDDSQLPKDRFSAERLKGVDSTLKIQPAELGDSAVYLCASSQKPRETQYFGPGTRLLVL.

This chain links TRBV18 with TRBJ1-1, with no clear D. CDR1 and CDR2 from the germline V gene are KGHSH and LQKENI. CDR3 size: 15 residues. Trimming stripped 0 bases from V and 0 bases from J, with 8 bases between. The CDR3 coding sequence is TGTGCCAGCTCACCACCCAATGGTATGAACACTGAAGCTTTCTTT. It yields the protein CASSPPNGMNTEAFF.

The chain is built from TRBV7-9 and TRBJ2-1; 9 nucleotides line up with TRBD2. The J segment lost 7 bases and the V segment lost 2 bases, leaving 6 bases of the junction unmatched. Germline V lookup: CDR1 SEHNR, CDR2 FQNEAQ (reference sequence). The CDR3 loop spans 15 amino acids. This CDR3 reads CASSLLRGGRNEQFF. As DNA, the CDR3 is TGTGCCAGCAGCTTACTGCGGGGGGGCCGGAATGAGCAGTTCTTC.

The rearrangement joins TRBV11-2 to TRBJ2-7, with 7 bases lining up with TRBD1. In germline, CDR1 is SGHAT, CDR2 FQNNGV. V lost 1 base, J lost 6 bases, and 15 bases stayed unmatched. The CDR3 has 17 residues. The CDR3 spells CASSLANTGALGSEQYF. CDR3 DNA: TGTGCCAGCAGCTTAGCCAACACAGGGGCCCTGGGATCCGAGCAGTACTTC.

The chain carries TRBV7-3 and TRBJ2-7; TRBD2 is a possible D gene (7 bases). V lost 4 bases and J 7 bases, leaving 14 bases between the germline ends. Germline loops: CDR1 SGHTA, CDR2 FQGTGA. The CDR3 has 13 residues. The CDR3, as DNA: TGTGCCAGCAGCTCGGGGGGCTTCGGGGAGCAGTACTTC. Its translation is CASSSGGFGEQYF.

The chain links TRBV4-1 to TRBJ1-6, with 7 bases matching TRBD1. The CDR3 covers 16 residues. The J segment lost 9 bases and the V segment lost 0 bases, leaving 8 bases of the junction unmatched. The germline V gene has CDR1 MGHRA and CDR2 YSYEKL. The CDR3 DNA follows: TGCGCCAGCAGCCAAGAAGACAGGGTGGGAATTTCACCCCTCCACTTT. Its protein product is CASSQEDRVGISPLHF.

The chain has TRBV7-2 and TRBJ1-1, with D unresolved. Trimming pared 3 bases from V and 4 bases from J, leaving 9 bases between. CDR1 and CDR2 from the germline V gene are SGHTA and FQGNSA. This CDR3 is 13 amino acids long. Here the CDR3 DNA reads TGTGCCAGCAGCTTGGGGAGTGGCACTGAAGCTTTCTTT. It specifies CASSLGSGTEAFF.

This chain connects TRBV27 to TRBJ1-5, with a possible D match to TRBD1 (6 bases). The CDR3 has 15 residues. Between the trimmed V and J ends, which lost 5 bases and 4 bases, there was a span of 15 bases. CDR1 and CDR2 (germline): MNHEY, SMNVEV (reference sequence). The CDR3 DNA reads TGTGCCAGCAGTCCGTTGACAGGAAGAAATCAGCCCCAGCATTTT. Protein product: CASSPLTGRNQPQHF.

The chain combines TRBV5-1 with TRBJ1-2; D is unclear. CDR1 SGHRS and CDR2 YFSETQ come from the germline V gene. Trimming took off 4 bases at V and 4 bases at J, with 8 bases between the two ends. CDR3 length: 12 amino acids. The CDR3 sequence: CASSQAFYGYTF. CDR3 nucleotides: TGCGCCAGCAGCCAGGCCTTCTATGGCTACACCTTC.

The chain employs TRBV14 and TRBJ2-7; a possible D gene is TRBD1 (6 bases). With 4 bases removed from V and 7 bases from J, the gap between germline ends came to 14 bases. The germline V gene has CDR1 SGHDN and CDR2 FVKESK. CDR3 length: 13 amino acids. CDR3 bases: TGTGCCAGCAGCCTCCTGGGGGCCCGGGAGCAGTACTTC. It specifies CASSLLGAREQYF.

The J gene is TRBJ1-2, the V gene TRBV5-1; the match to TRBD1 covers 7 bases. The V gene's germline CDR1 is SGHRS and CDR2 YFSETQ. The CDR3 contains 14 residues. V shed 3 bases, J shed 14 bases, and the junction held 16 bases outside the gene matches. The CDR3 protein is CASSWNRDSGQGTF. The CDR3, as DNA: TGCGCCAGCAGCTGGAACCGGGACAGTGGGCAAGGAACCTTC.

The V and J genes are TRBV6-4 and TRBJ2-7; 7 nucleotides align to TRBD1. This CDR3 spans 16 amino acids. With 0 bases clipped from V and 0 bases from J, the junction kept 5 bases outside the gene matches. Per germline, CDR1 MRHNA and CDR2 SNTAGT. Here the CDR3 reads CASSDSCRGSSYEQYF. The CDR3 bases are TGTGCCAGCAGTGACTCCTGCAGGGGGAGCTCCTACGAGCAGTACTTC.

This sequence joins TRBV19 and TRBJ2-7; the match to TRBD1 covers 9 bases. Per germline, CDR1 LNHDA and CDR2 SQIVND (reference sequence). The CDR3 length is 16 residues. Losses at the gene ends were 2 bases for V and 2 bases for J; bases not matched to a gene: 7. This CDR3 is CASSIMGQGLPYEQYF. DNA of the CDR3: TGTGCCAGTAGTATAATGGGACAGGGTTTGCCCTACGAGCAGTACTTC. Filled out from reference TRBV19 and TRBJ2-7, the complete variable domain reads DGGITQSPKYLFRKEGQNVTLSCEQNLNHDAMYWYRQDPGQGLRLIYYSQIVNDFQKGDIAEGYSVSREKKESFPLTVTSAQKNPTAFYLCASSIMGQGLPYEQYFGPGTRLTVT.

This chain links TRBV5-4 with TRBJ1-2; TRBD1 might be the D (5 bases). This CDR3 has 16 residues. Germline values: CDR1 SGHNT, CDR2 YYREEE (reference sequence). Deletions cut 4 bases from V and 4 bases from J, with 20 bases between. CDR3 in DNA: TGTGCCAGCAGCCTGGGTCATCCTGGTGGGGGCTATGGCTACACCTTC. Its protein is CASSLGHPGGGYGYTF.

J is TRBJ2-7 and V is TRBV2; D tentatively reads TRBD1 or TRBD2 (7 bases each). The CDR3 consists of 16 residues. Trimming stripped 3 bases from V and 1 base from J, with 16 bases between. The V gene's germline CDR1 is SNHLY and CDR2 FYNNEI. CDR3 DNA: TGTGCCAGCAGTGACAAAGCGGGACAGATGTCCTACGAGCAGTACTTC. Amino acids: CASSDKAGQMSYEQYF.

The chain recombines TRBV18 with TRBJ2-7; the D gene could be TRBD1 or TRBD2 (6 bases each). Trimming removed 4 bases from V and 1 base from J, with 14 bases in between. Germline CDR1 is KGHSH and CDR2 is LQKENI. The CDR3 contains 15 residues. The CDR3 DNA sequence: TGTGCCAGCTCACGACAGCCGGGGGCGTCCTACGAGCAGTACTTC. Translation: CASSRQPGASYEQYF.

The V call is TRBV27, the J call TRBJ2-1; D is undetermined. Germline V gives CDR1 MNHEY, CDR2 SMNVEV (reference sequence). V shed 6 bases and J shed 2 bases, with 14 bases lying between them. The CDR3 covers 15 residues. This CDR3 reads CASRRSGPAYNEQFF. The CDR3 DNA is TGTGCCAGCAGGCGTTCCGGACCAGCCTACAATGAGCAGTTCTTC.

The chain employs TRBV9 and TRBJ2-2; no firm D call. The CDR3 is made up of 13 amino acids. Germline V gene sequence: CDR1 SGDLS, CDR2 YYNGEE. Trimming left V 0 bases short and J 7 bases short, with 7 bases between. The DNA for the CDR3 is TGTGCCAGCAGCGTAGAGGTGAACGGGGAGCTGTTTTTT. The encoded protein is CASSVEVNGELFF.

This chain joins TRBV11-2 and TRBJ1-1; D is ambiguous. V lost 5 bases to trimming and J lost 0 bases, with 10 bases between them. The CDR3 contains 14 residues. Germline V lookup: CDR1 SGHAT, CDR2 FQNNGV. The CDR3 spells CASSLTVMNTEAFF. The CDR3 nucleotides are TGTGCCAGCAGCCTAACCGTTATGAACACTGAAGCTTTCTTT.

The chain has TRBV4-1 and TRBJ1-2; unclear D gene. CDR1 is MGHRA, CDR2 YSYEKL, per germline. CDR3 length: 13 amino acids. V lost 2 bases and J 0 bases, leaving 4 bases between the germline ends. The CDR3, as DNA: TGCGCCAGCAGCCAACAGACTAACTATGGCTACACCTTC. Amino acids: CASSQQTNYGYTF.

This rearrangement joins TRBV27 to TRBJ2-1, with 10 bases aligning to TRBD1. V lost 4 bases and J lost 7; bases outside the gene matches: 4. CDR3 length: 14 amino acids. CDR1 is MNHEY, CDR2 SMNVEV, per germline (reference sequence). The CDR3 loop is CASSSGDRGNEQFF. The CDR3 DNA follows: TGTGCCAGCAGTTCCGGGGACAGGGGAAATGAGCAGTTCTTC.

V is TRBV10-3 and J is TRBJ1-3, with D maybe TRBD1 (6 bases). The germline gives CDR1 ENHRY, CDR2 SYGVKD. The CDR3 runs to 14 residues. Trimming took off 7 bases at V and 0 bases at J, with 10 bases between the two ends. CDR3 in DNA: TGTGCCATCACCGGAGGGGGCTCTGGAAACACCATATATTTT. It codes for CAITGGGSGNTIYF.

This chain uses TRBV20-1 with TRBJ1-1; D is undetermined. Per the germline V gene, CDR1 is DFQATT and CDR2 is SNEGSKA (reference sequence). The V end lost 7 bases, the J end lost 0 bases, and 3 bases lay between the germline ends. CDR3 length: 10 residues. The CDR3 is CSVLNTEAFF. The CDR3 nucleotides are TGCAGTGTGTTGAACACTGAAGCTTTCTTT.